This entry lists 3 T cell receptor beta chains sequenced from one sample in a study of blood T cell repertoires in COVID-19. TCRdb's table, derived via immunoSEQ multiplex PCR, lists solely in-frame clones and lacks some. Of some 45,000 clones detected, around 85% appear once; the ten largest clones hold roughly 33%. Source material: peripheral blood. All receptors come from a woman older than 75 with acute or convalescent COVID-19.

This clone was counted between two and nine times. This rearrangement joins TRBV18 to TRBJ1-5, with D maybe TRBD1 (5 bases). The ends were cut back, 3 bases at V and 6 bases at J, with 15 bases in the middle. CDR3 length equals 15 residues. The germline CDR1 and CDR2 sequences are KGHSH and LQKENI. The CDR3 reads CASSPRGGVGQPQHF. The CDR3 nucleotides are TGTGCCAGCTCACCCCGGGGGGGTGTTGGTCAGCCCCAGCATTTT.

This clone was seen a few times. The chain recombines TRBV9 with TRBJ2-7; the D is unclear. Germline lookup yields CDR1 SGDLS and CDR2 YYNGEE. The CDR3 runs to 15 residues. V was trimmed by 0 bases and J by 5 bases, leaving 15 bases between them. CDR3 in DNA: TGTGCCAGCAGCGTAGGTCCAGGATCTGGCGACGAGCAGTACTTC. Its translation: CASSVGPGSGDEQYF.

CDR3 amino acids: CASSYRTGRNQPQHF. The CDR3 DNA sequence: TGTGCCAGCAGTTACAGGACAGGGCGCAATCAGCCCCAGCATTTT. The genes are TRBV6-5 and TRBJ1-5, with 8 bases aligning to TRBD1. Germline V CDR1 and CDR2: MNHEY, SVGAGI. The CDR3 sequence is 15 residues long. The J segment lost 2 bases and the V segment lost 2 bases, leaving 2 bases of the junction unmatched.